This T cell receptor beta chain comes out of a study of a mutant IDH1 vaccine in newly diagnosed glioma. Looking at the study overall: Onset of vaccination occurred 4-6 weeks following radiotherapy alone, or with temozolomide cycles.

Specified time point: week 11, during vaccination. A single vaccine dose contained 300 ug of mutant IDH1 20-mer peptide, and topical imiquimod was used with it. About this clone: Its specificity is not known.

Libraries were prepared by immunoSEQ multiplex PCR; TCRdb keeps only in-frame clonotypes and omits some of them. The data contain roughly 130,000 clones, about 82% of them seen just once; the ten biggest clones take up around 5.5%. The J segment lost 2 bases and the V segment lost 2 bases, leaving 2 bases of the junction unmatched. CDR1 and CDR2 from the germline V gene are MDHEN and SYDVKM. This CDR3 contains 15 residues. The sequencing used PBMCs, collected from a glioma patient whose treatment included an IDH1 peptide vaccine. The chain employs TRBV28 and TRBJ1-5; TRBD1 matches at 8 bases. This TCR was sampled from a man aged 35 to 55 with glioma. The CDR3 here is CASSLAGGGNQPQHF. The CDR3 bases are TGTGCCAGCAGTTTAGCAGGGGGCGGCAATCAGCCCCAGCATTTT.